This TCR beta chain was recovered during a study of CD8 T cells in Susac syndrome. Background on the study: When blood was drawn, patients with Susac syndrome were on intravenous immunoglobulin alone, on corticosteroids, or therapy-naive.

CDR1 and CDR2 (germline): MNHEY, SVGAGI. This CDR3 has 15 amino acids. The J segment lost 1 base and the V segment lost 4 bases, leaving 5 bases of the junction unmatched. TCR beta from blood CD8+ and CD4+ T cells was sequenced. The CD8+ and CD4+ T cells were isolated magnetically using a negative isolation approach, whereas the TEMRA cells were enriched by FACS. Roughly 0.5 to 1 ug RNA was reverse transcribed with random hexamers. TCRdb used MiXCR to reprocess the immunoSEQ multiplex PCR reads, holding one entry per CDR3 protein. The sample holds about 190,000 distinct CDR3 sequences, roughly 95% seen once.

This receptor was taken from a human donor with Susac syndrome. The genes are TRBV6-5 and TRBJ2-5; 8 bases match TRBD1. Sequencing was done on a sample of CD4+ T cells from PBMCs. CDR3 in DNA: TGTGCCAGCAGTTTCCGAACAGGGGGCCAAGAGACCCAGTACTTC. The encoded protein is CASSFRTGGQETQYF.